These 21 T cell receptor beta chains were sequenced from one sample in a study of T cell responses to AZD1222 COVID-19 vaccine. The repertoire was sequenced with immunoSEQ multiplex PCR; TCRdb's copy has only in-frame clones and lacks some. Of 30,000 to 35,000 clones detected, 65% to 90% appear once; the ten largest clones hold less than 7%. The material was peripheral blood, obtained on day 0 of AZD1222 vaccination. All receptors derive from an adult in good health.

The chain has TRBV6-5 and TRBJ2-7, with D tentatively TRBD2 (6 bases). Trimming left V 5 bases short and J 2 bases short, with 16 bases between. This CDR3 has 15 residues. CDR1 and CDR2 (germline): MNHEY, SVGAGI. The CDR3 region has the DNA TGTGCCAGCAGTAACCGGAGGGCAGGTCCCTACGAGCAGTACTTC. Translated, it gives CASSNRRAGPYEQYF.

J is TRBJ1-5 and V is TRBV19; possibly TRBD1 for D (5 bases). The CDR3 runs to 16 residues. Trimming took off 2 bases at V and 8 bases at J, with 19 bases between the two ends. Germline CDR1 LNHDA, CDR2 SQIVND (reference sequence). The CDR3 DNA sequence: TGTGCCAGTAGTATACGGCAGGGAACGTCAAACGAGCCCCAGCATTTT. Encoded protein: CASSIRQGTSNEPQHF.

Concerning this clone itself: This sample also contains other DNA sequences that code for the same CDR3. This chain joins TRBV7-9 and TRBJ1-2; 9 positions match TRBD1. CDR1 and CDR2 (germline): SEHNR, FQNEAQ (reference sequence). This CDR3 has 12 amino acids. J was trimmed by 8 bases and V by 5 bases; bases with no gene match: 3. The CDR3 DNA follows: TGTGCCAGCAGCCCGGGACAGGGAGGCTACACCTTC. Protein: CASSPGQGGYTF.

This clone was observed once. This CDR3 reads CASSRGGSYEQYF. The CDR3 DNA reads TGCGCCAGCAGCCGGGGAGGGTCCTACGAGCAGTACTTC. This chain joins TRBV5-1 and TRBJ2-7; 7 nucleotides agree with TRBD2. Germline CDR1 reads SGHRS; CDR2 reads YFSETQ. There are 13 residues in the CDR3. J was trimmed by 1 base and V by 4 bases; bases with no gene match: 2.

The chain couples TRBV9 to TRBJ1-6; D might be TRBD1 (5 bases). Germline V gene sequence: CDR1 SGDLS, CDR2 YYNGEE. The CDR3 loop spans 15 amino acids. V was pared by 3 bases and J by 6 bases, with 13 bases between. The CDR3 here is CASSDSGASNSPLHF. The DNA of the CDR3 is TGTGCCAGCAGCGACTCCGGGGCTTCTAATTCACCCCTCCACTTT. The full variable domain, in which reference TRBV9 and TRBJ1-6 provide the parts outside the CDR3, is DSGVTQTPKHLITATGQRVTLRCSPRSGDLSVYWYQQSLDQGLQFLIQYYNGEERAKGNILERFSAQQFPDLHSELNLSSLELGDSALYFCASSDSGASNSPLHFGNGTRLTVT.

This clone has only one observation. The chain carries TRBV5-4 and TRBJ1-4; D uncertain. Trimming stripped 4 bases from V and 8 bases from J, with 12 bases between. CDR3 size: 13 residues. Looked up from germline, CDR1 is SGHNT and CDR2 is YYREEE (reference sequence). The DNA for the CDR3 is TGTGCCAGCAGCGGCCCCCTTGGGGAAAAACTGTTTTTT. Its translation: CASSGPLGEKLFF. Based on the CDR3 plus reference TRBV5-4 and TRBJ1-4, the full variable domain is ETGVTQSPTHLIKTRGQQVTLRCSSQSGHNTVSWYQQALGQGPQFIFQYYREEENGRGNFPPRFSGLQFPNYSSELNVNALELDDSALYLCASSGPLGEKLFFGSGTQLSVL.

The chain links TRBV5-1 to TRBJ1-5; maybe TRBD1 (5 bases). CDR3 length: 13 amino acids. Germline CDR1 is SGHRS and CDR2 is YFSETQ. V lost 0 bases to trimming and J lost 7 bases, with 8 bases between them. CDR3 coding DNA: TGCGCCAGCAGCTTGGGCAGGGAGCAGCCCCAGCATTTT. The encoded protein is CASSLGREQPQHF.

This rearrangement joins TRBV19 to TRBJ1-2; D gene unclear. This CDR3 region has 14 residues. Germline CDR1 is LNHDA and CDR2 is SQIVND (reference sequence). Trimming shortened V by 3 bases and J by 2 bases, and 10 bases separated the two germline ends. The CDR3 DNA is TGTGCCAGTAGTATCCCTGCAACCAACTATGGCTACACCTTC. Translation: CASSIPATNYGYTF.

V and J are TRBV28 and TRBJ2-7; no definite D call. With 2 bases removed from V and 2 bases from J, the gap between germline ends came to 10 bases. The CDR3 contains 14 residues. Germline lookup yields CDR1 MDHEN and CDR2 SYDVKM. Here the CDR3 reads CASSLARFTYEQYF. The DNA for the CDR3 is TGTGCCAGCAGTTTAGCAAGGTTCACCTACGAGCAGTACTTC.

The V call is TRBV10-3, the J call TRBJ2-3; 7 bases map to TRBD2. The CDR3 sequence is 16 residues long. CDR1 is ENHRY, CDR2 SYGVKD, per germline. The V and J ends lost 2 bases and 6 bases, in that order; junction bases with no gene match: 11. This chain's CDR3 is CAISEPGLVSSDTQYF. In DNA form, the CDR3 reads TGTGCCATCAGTGAGCCCGGACTAGTCTCTTCGGATACGCAGTATTTT.

V usage is TRBV5-1 and J usage is TRBJ1-1; the D gene is possibly TRBD1 (5 bases). Trimming took off 3 bases at V and 1 base at J, with 13 bases between the two ends. The germline CDR1 and CDR2 sequences are SGHRS and YFSETQ. CDR3 length: 15 amino acids. The CDR3 coding sequence is TGCGCCAGCAGCTGGAACTGGGGCTCGAACACTGAAGCTTTCTTT. Translation gives CASSWNWGSNTEAFF.

The gene calls are TRBV5-4 and TRBJ2-3; D remains unclear. Trimming shortened V by 2 bases and J by 2 bases, and 3 bases separated the two germline ends. The CDR3 runs 12 residues. CDR1 and CDR2 (germline): SGHNT, YYREEE (reference sequence). The CDR3 spells CASSFITDTQYF. For the CDR3, the DNA is TGTGCCAGCAGCTTCATCACAGATACGCAGTATTTT.

The rearrangement uses TRBV11-2 and TRBJ2-7, with 10 bases matching TRBD1. Trimming removed 0 bases from V and 8 bases from J; junction bases left unmatched: 4. CDR1 and CDR2 (germline): SGHAT, FQNNGV. This CDR3 spans 14 amino acids. DNA of the CDR3: TGTGCCAGCAGCTTAGAGCCGGGACAGGGGCAGCAGTACTTC. It yields the protein CASSLEPGQGQQYF.

The chain uses TRBV28 and TRBJ2-2, with 7 nucleotides matching TRBD2. Germline V lookup: CDR1 MDHEN, CDR2 SYDVKM. The CDR3 is 15 amino acids. V gave up 7 bases and J gave up 3 bases; unmatched junction bases: 8. Here the CDR3 reads CASTDGLADTGELFF. CDR3 nucleotide sequence: TGTGCCAGCACCGACGGGCTAGCGGACACCGGGGAGCTGTTTTTT.

The chain employs TRBV3-1 (or the pseudogene TRBV3-2) and TRBJ2-1, with 7 nucleotides matching TRBD2. Germline CDR1 is LGHDT and CDR2 is YNNKEL (reference sequence). J was trimmed by 2 bases and V by 4 bases; bases with no gene match: 5. CDR3 length: 15 amino acids. CDR3 amino acids: CASSRGGITYNEQFF. DNA of the CDR3: TGTGCCAGCAGCCGGGGGGGGATTACCTACAATGAGCAGTTCTTC.

The chain's CDR3 is CASSEGTSGGAYQETQYF. Written as DNA, the CDR3 is TGTGCCAGCAGCGAGGGGACTAGCGGGGGGGCCTACCAAGAGACCCAGTACTTC. This chain links TRBV9 with TRBJ2-5; 16 bases match TRBD2. The CDR3 covers 18 residues. Germline V gene lookup returns CDR1 SGDLS and CDR2 YYNGEE. Trimming removed 3 bases from V and 0 bases from J; junction bases left unmatched: 5. Filled out from reference TRBV9 and TRBJ2-5, the complete variable domain reads DSGVTQTPKHLITATGQRVTLRCSPRSGDLSVYWYQQSLDQGLQFLIQYYNGEERAKGNILERFSAQQFPDLHSELNLSSLELGDSALYFCASSEGTSGGAYQETQYFGPGTRLLVL.

This clone was seen once. The J gene is TRBJ2-3, the V gene TRBV7-2; possible D gene TRBD1, 6 bases. CDR1 and CDR2 (germline): SGHTA, FQGNSA. V was cut by 5 bases and J by 2 bases, with 17 bases left in between. The length of the CDR3 is 16 residues. CDR3 nucleotide sequence: TGTGCCAGCAGCAACAGGGTACTAGACAACACAGATACGCAGTATTTT. The encoded protein is CASSNRVLDNTDTQYF. Full variable domain (missing parts from reference TRBV7-2 and TRBJ2-3): GAGVSQSPSNKVTEKGKDVELRCDPISGHTALYWYRQSLGQGLEFLIYFQGNSAPDKSGLPSDRFSAERTGGSVSTLTIQRTQQEDSAVYLCASSNRVLDNTDTQYFGPGTRLTVL.

The genes are TRBV5-1 and TRBJ2-7; D call uncertain. The CDR3 covers 13 residues. Between the trimmed V and J ends, which lost 4 bases and 2 bases, there was a span of 10 bases. Germline assignment: CDR1 SGHRS and CDR2 YFSETQ. The CDR3 loop is CASSLDLTYEQYF. For the CDR3, the DNA is TGCGCCAGCAGCCTGGACCTCACCTACGAGCAGTACTTC.

The genes are TRBV19 and TRBJ1-1; D is uncertain. Trimming stripped 1 base from V and 3 bases from J, with 3 bases between. The germline V gene has CDR1 LNHDA and CDR2 SQIVND (reference sequence). The CDR3 covers 12 residues. The DNA for the CDR3 is TGTGCCAGTAGTATAGGCTACACTGAAGCTTTCTTT. Protein sequence: CASSIGYTEAFF.

This clone showed up just a few times. The J gene is TRBJ2-7, the V gene TRBV3-1 (or the pseudogene TRBV3-2); D unresolved. Germline assignment: CDR1 LGHDT and CDR2 YNNKEL (reference sequence). V was pared by 1 base and J by 0 bases, with 7 bases between. The CDR3 has 14 amino acids. This chain's CDR3 is CASSQVGSSYEQYF. CDR3 DNA sequence: TGTGCCAGCAGCCAAGTCGGAAGCTCCTACGAGCAGTACTTC.

The rearrangement joins TRBV27 to TRBJ1-2, with TRBD1 matching 11 bases. The ends lost 3 bases at V and 4 bases at J; junction bases unmatched: 4. The germline V gene encodes CDR1 MNHEY and CDR2 SMNVEV (reference sequence). The CDR3 extends over 15 amino acids. The CDR3 here is CASSFTGQGGYGYTF. The DNA for the CDR3 is TGTGCCAGCAGTTTCACGGGACAGGGGGGCTATGGCTACACCTTC.